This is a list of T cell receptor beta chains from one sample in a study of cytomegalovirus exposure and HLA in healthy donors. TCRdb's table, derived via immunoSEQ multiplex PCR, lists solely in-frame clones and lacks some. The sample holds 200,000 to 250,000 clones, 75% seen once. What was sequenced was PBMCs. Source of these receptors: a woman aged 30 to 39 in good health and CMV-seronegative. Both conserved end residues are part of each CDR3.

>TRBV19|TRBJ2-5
CASTKGQNQETQYF
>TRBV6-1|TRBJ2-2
CASLGQGYTGELFF
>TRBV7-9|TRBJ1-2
CASSLDGAFYGYTF
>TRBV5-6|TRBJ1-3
CASSFRGLSGNTIYF
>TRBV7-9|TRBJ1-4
CASSPTGVYNEKLFF
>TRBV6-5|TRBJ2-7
CASNPDRGRYEQYF
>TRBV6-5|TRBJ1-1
CASSYSIGGGKAFF
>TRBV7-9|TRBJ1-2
CSSSSTGHYGYTF
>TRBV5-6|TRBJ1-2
CASSLATASYGYTF
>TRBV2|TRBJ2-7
CASSAFQSYEQYF
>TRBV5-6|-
CASSGVPSGGPYEQYF
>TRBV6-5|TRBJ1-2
CASSYSEQSYGYTF
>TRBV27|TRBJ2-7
CASSSQGPPTYEQYF
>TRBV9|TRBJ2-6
CASSLGESSGANVLTF
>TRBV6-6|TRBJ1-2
CASSPGGYGYTF
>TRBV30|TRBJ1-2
CAWSPGQANYGYTF
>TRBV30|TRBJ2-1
CALTGSYNEQFF
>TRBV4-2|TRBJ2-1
CASSQDLSGGYNEQFF